This entry features one T cell receptor (beta chain) sequence. As yet, its antigen is unknown. CDR1 and CDR2 from the germline V gene are SGHDT and YYEEEE. The CDR3 loop spans 14 amino acids. TCRdb derives one entry per CDR3 protein from the 5' RACE reads, leaving out DNA. Its table records under 500,000 distinct CDR3 sequences. These data belong to a study of T cells expressing NK-cell markers. General study points: The share of CD8+ T cells held by dominant NKG2C+ clonotypes was about 1.0-7.5% in about 6 donors. The CD3+CD56-NKG2C+ fraction of a few donors was also led by these clonotypes.

Sequencing was performed on blood T cells: a sorted CD56 or NKG2C T cell subset, CD4+ or CD8+ T cells, or bulk PBMC T cells (not recorded which). The clonotype comes from a woman aged 18 to 75 in good health. The chain links TRBV5-6 to TRBJ2-1; the TRBD2 assignment by TCRdb is unverifiable without DNA. This chain's CDR3 is CASSTGTRMGEQFF.